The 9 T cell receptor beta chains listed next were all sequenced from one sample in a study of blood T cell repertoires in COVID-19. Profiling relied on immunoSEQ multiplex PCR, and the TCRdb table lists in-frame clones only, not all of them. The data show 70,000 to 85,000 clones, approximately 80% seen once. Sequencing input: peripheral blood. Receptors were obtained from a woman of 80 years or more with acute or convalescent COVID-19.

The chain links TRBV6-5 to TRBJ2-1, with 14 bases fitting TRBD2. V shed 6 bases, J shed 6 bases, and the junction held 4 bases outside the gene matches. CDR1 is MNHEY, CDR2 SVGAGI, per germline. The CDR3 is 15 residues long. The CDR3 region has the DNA TGTGCCAGCAGGCTGGGGACTAGCGGGGGCAATGAGCAGTTCTTC. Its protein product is CASRLGTSGGNEQFF.

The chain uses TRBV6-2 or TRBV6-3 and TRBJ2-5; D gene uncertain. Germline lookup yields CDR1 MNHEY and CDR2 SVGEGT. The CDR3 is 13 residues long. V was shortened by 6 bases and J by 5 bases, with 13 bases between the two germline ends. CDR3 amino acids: CASSPPLRETQYF. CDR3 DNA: TGTGCCAGCAGCCCACCCTTACGGGAGACCCAGTACTTC.

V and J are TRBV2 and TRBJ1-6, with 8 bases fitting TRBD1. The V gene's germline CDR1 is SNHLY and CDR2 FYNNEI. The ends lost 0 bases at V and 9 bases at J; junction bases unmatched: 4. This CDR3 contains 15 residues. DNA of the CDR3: TGTGCCAGCAGTGAAGCGACAGGGGACCGTTCACCCCTCCACTTT. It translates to CASSEATGDRSPLHF.

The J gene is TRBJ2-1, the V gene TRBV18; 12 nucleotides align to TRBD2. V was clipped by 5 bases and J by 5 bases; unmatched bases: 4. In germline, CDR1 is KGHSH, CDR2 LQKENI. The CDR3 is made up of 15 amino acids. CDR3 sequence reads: CASSALAGGHNEQFF. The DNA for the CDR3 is TGTGCCAGCTCAGCCCTAGCGGGGGGGCACAATGAGCAGTTCTTC. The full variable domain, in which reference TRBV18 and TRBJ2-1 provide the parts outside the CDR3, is NAGVMQNPRHLVRRRGQEARLRCSPMKGHSHVYWYRQLPEEGLKFMVYLQKENIIDESGMPKERFSAEFPKEGPSILRIQQVVRGDSAAYFCASSALAGGHNEQFFGPGTRLTVL.

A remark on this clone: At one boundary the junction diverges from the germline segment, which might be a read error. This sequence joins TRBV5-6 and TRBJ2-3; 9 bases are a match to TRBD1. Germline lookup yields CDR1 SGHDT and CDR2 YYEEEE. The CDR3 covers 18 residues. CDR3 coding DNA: TGTGCCAGCGGCTTGGCCGAAGGCGGGACAGGGTCCTTCCATACGCAGTATTTT. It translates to CASGLAEGGTGSFHTQYF.

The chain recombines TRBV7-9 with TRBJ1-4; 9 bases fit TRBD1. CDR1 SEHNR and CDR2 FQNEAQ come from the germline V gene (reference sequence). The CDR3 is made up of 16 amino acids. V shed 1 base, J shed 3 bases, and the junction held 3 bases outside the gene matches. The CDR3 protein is CASSLETGGPNEKLFF. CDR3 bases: TGTGCCAGCAGCTTAGAGACAGGGGGGCCTAATGAAAAACTGTTTTTT.

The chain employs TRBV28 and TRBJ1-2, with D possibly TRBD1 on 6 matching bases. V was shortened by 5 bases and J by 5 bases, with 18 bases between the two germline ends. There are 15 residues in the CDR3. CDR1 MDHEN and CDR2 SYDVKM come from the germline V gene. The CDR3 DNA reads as TGTGCCAGCAGTACGGTACAGGGAAGGAGGTATGGCTACACCTTC. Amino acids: CASSTVQGRRYGYTF.

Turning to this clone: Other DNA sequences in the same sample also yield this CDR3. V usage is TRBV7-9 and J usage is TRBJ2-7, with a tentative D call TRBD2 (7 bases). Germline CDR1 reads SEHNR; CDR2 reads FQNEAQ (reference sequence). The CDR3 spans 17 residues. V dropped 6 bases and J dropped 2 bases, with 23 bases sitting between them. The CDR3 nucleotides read TGTGCCAGCAGTACCGGGGGCGGGGGCATGGTGCCCTACGAGCAGTACTTC. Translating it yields CASSTGGGGMVPYEQYF.

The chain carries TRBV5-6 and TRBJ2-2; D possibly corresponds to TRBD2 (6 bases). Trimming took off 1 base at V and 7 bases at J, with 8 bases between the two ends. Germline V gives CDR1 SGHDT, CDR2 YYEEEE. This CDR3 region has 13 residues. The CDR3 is CASSLWGVGELFF. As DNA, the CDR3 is TGTGCCAGCAGCTTGTGGGGGGTCGGGGAGCTGTTTTTT.